Detailed here is one T cell receptor beta chain. This record belongs to a study of blood T cells in healthy people across ages. Through a sample-barcoded 5' primer and a J-beta primer mix, a second PCR was run for roughly 7 to 12 cycles. TCRdb processed the 5' RACE reads anew with MiXCR; each CDR3 protein has one entry. The sample comprises about 640,000 distinct CDR3 sequences, 58% of which are singletons, and around 37% rests with the top ten. CDR3 length: 14 amino acids. In germline, CDR1 is SGHNT, CDR2 YENEEA. The V gene end was trimmed by 5 bases and the J gene end by 3 bases; junction bases not matched to a gene: 4.

The chain links TRBV11-3 to TRBJ2-5, with 9 bases aligning to TRBD1. The TCR was taken from a man aged 55 to 70 in good health. The specimen was blood. The CDR3 DNA sequence: TGTGCCAGCAGCCTCCGGACAGGGGAAGAGACCCAGTACTTC. It encodes CASSLRTGEETQYF.